These 32 T cell receptor beta chains came from one sample sequenced in a study of blood T cell repertoires in COVID-19. Measured with immunoSEQ multiplex PCR; TCRdb has only the in-frame clones, and not every one. Of about 360,000 clones in the sample, more than 65% were seen once. The sample consisted of peripheral blood. All receptors come from a human donor with acute or convalescent COVID-19. The donor label of this sample is uncertain.

This clone was found once. The chain links TRBV5-1 to TRBJ2-5, with D perhaps matching TRBD1 (7 bases). This CDR3 spans 14 amino acids. Germline assignment: CDR1 SGHRS and CDR2 YFSETQ. V was shortened by 4 bases and J by 3 bases, with 13 bases between the two germline ends. The CDR3 here is CASSAGQNKETQYF. The CDR3 coding sequence is TGCGCCAGCAGCGCGGGACAGAATAAAGAGACCCAGTACTTC.

The genes are TRBV6-5 and TRBJ1-5; TRBD1 might be the D (6 bases). The germline V gene has CDR1 MNHEY and CDR2 SVGAGI. There are 14 residues in the CDR3. Trimming left V 7 bases short and J 4 bases short, with 14 bases between. CDR3 residues: CASMRGGGNQPQHF. The CDR3, as DNA: TGTGCCAGCATGAGAGGGGGGGGTAATCAGCCCCAGCATTTT.

The rearrangement uses TRBV6-5 and TRBJ1-6, with D unclear. The V gene's germline CDR1 is MNHEY and CDR2 SVGAGI. Trimming removed 7 bases at V and 11 bases at J, with 9 bases between. The CDR3 contains 11 residues. The CDR3 loop is CASIVGAPLHF. DNA of the CDR3: TGTGCCAGCATTGTGGGAGCACCCCTCCACTTT.

This clone was detected only a few times. V gene TRBV19 combines with J gene TRBJ1-5; D call uncertain. With 5 bases removed from V and 6 bases from J, the gap between germline ends came to 11 bases. The germline V gene encodes CDR1 LNHDA and CDR2 SQIVND (reference sequence). The CDR3 is made up of 13 amino acids. This CDR3 is CASSYFVFQPQHF. The CDR3 DNA reads TGTGCCAGTAGTTATTTCGTCTTTCAGCCCCAGCATTTT. The full variable domain, rest sourced from reference TRBV19 and TRBJ1-5, is DGGITQSPKYLFRKEGQNVTLSCEQNLNHDAMYWYRQDPGQGLRLIYYSQIVNDFQKGDIAEGYSVSREKKESFPLTVTSAQKNPTAFYLCASSYFVFQPQHFGDGTRLSIL.

J is TRBJ2-1 and V is TRBV15, with TRBD2 matching 10 bases. The CDR3 covers 18 residues. Trimming cost V 1 base and J 7 bases; bases outside gene matches: 13. CDR1 and CDR2 from the germline V gene are LNHNV and YYDKDF (reference sequence). DNA of the CDR3: TGTGCCACCAGCAGAGTTGGTAGCGGGAGGATCGGGGGTAATGAGCAGTTCTTC. Its protein product is CATSRVGSGRIGGNEQFF.

The V and J genes are TRBV18 and TRBJ1-1, with D perhaps TRBD1 (6 bases). The CDR3 covers 16 residues. Germline CDR1 reads KGHSH; CDR2 reads LQKENI. V was trimmed by 2 bases and J by 0 bases, leaving 13 bases between them. The CDR3 sequence is CASSPAGAAVNTEAFF. The CDR3 region has the DNA TGTGCCAGCTCACCAGCGGGGGCGGCGGTGAACACTGAAGCTTTCTTT.

The J gene is TRBJ2-5, the V gene TRBV4-2; no clear D. The V and J ends lost 4 bases and 6 bases respectively, with 3 bases between them. Germline V gene lookup returns CDR1 LGHNA and CDR2 YNFKEQ. The CDR3 is made up of 10 amino acids. The CDR3 region has the DNA TGTGCCAGCAGCCTTAAGACCCAGTACTTC. It is translated as CASSLKTQYF.

The chain couples TRBV6-1 to TRBJ2-1; 8 bases fit TRBD2. CDR1 is MNHNS, CDR2 SASEGT, per germline. V dropped 3 bases and J dropped 4; count of bases not matched to a gene: 8. CDR3 length equals 16 residues. For the CDR3, the DNA is TGTGCCAGCAGTGACCCAGTAGCGGGAATGTACAATGAGCAGTTCTTC. Its protein is CASSDPVAGMYNEQFF.

The CDR3 reads CASGDRFGGYTF. DNA for the CDR3: TGTGCCAGCGGTGACAGGTTTGGGGGCTACACCTTC. The chain employs TRBV28 and TRBJ1-2, with D possibly TRBD1 on 6 matching bases. CDR1 and CDR2 (germline): MDHEN, SYDVKM. V lost 8 bases and J lost 8, with 15 bases in between. The CDR3 runs to 12 residues.

There are a few counts of this clone. The chain joins TRBV20-1 to TRBJ2-1, with D maybe TRBD1 (6 bases). V lost 3 bases and J lost 0, with 12 bases in between. The CDR3 has 15 amino acids. Germline CDR1 DFQATT, CDR2 SNEGSKA (reference sequence). In DNA, the CDR3 is TGCAGTGCTAGTCCTTCCAGGGGCTCCTACAATGAGCAGTTCTTC. This encodes CSASPSRGSYNEQFF.

Concerning this clone: A much larger clonotype is one base distant, so this may be a read error. The rearrangement links TRBV6-2 or TRBV6-3 to TRBJ2-7; D remains ambiguous. From germline, CDR1 is MNHEY and CDR2 SVGEGT. V was clipped by 5 bases and J by 1 base, with 3 bases between them. CDR3 length: 11 amino acids. Written as DNA, the CDR3 is TGTGCCAGCAGTCGTTCCTACGAGCAGTACTTC. Translated: CASSRSYEQYF.

The chain combines TRBV30 with TRBJ2-7, with D perhaps TRBD2 (5 bases). The CDR3 totals 13 residues. V was clipped by 0 bases and J by 9 bases, with 15 bases between them. Germline V gene lookup returns CDR1 GTSNPN and CDR2 SVGIG (reference sequence). CDR3 sequence (DNA): TGTGCCTGGAGTGTACGGGGTATCACCGCGCAGTACTTC. As protein: CAWSVRGITAQYF.

V is TRBV6-5 and J is TRBJ2-1; D unclear. V was clipped by 4 bases and J by 5 bases, with 12 bases between them. Germline V CDR1 and CDR2: MNHEY, SVGAGI. The CDR3 is 14 amino acids. CDR3: CASSSSHLHNEQFF. The CDR3 DNA sequence: TGTGCCAGCAGTTCGTCGCACCTACACAATGAGCAGTTCTTC.

The V and J genes are TRBV28 and TRBJ1-5; maybe TRBD1 (5 bases). The V end lost 3 bases, the J end lost 8 bases, and 17 bases lay between the germline ends. The CDR3 has 15 residues. CDR1 is MDHEN, CDR2 SYDVKM, per germline. CDR3 region: CASSFPGAGIEPQHF. DNA of the CDR3: TGTGCCAGCAGTTTCCCTGGGGCGGGGATTGAGCCCCAGCATTTT.

This chain links TRBV7-8 with TRBJ2-7, with D possibly being TRBD1 (6 bases). Trimming took off 7 bases at V and 2 bases at J, with 18 bases between the two ends. Germline V CDR1 and CDR2: SGHVS, FQNEAQ. The CDR3 is 15 residues long. The CDR3 bases are TGTGCCAGCAATTTAGCGCGGACAGCAACCTACGAGCAGTACTTC. Translation gives CASNLARTATYEQYF.

The chain employs TRBV7-9 and TRBJ1-1, with 9 bases that match TRBD1. This CDR3 region has 12 residues. V shed 6 bases, J shed 11 bases, and the junction held 7 bases outside the gene matches. CDR1 SEHNR and CDR2 FQNEAQ come from the germline V gene (reference sequence). The DNA of the CDR3 is TGTGCCAGCAGTTTCCAGACAGGGGGGGCTTTCTTT. Its protein is CASSFQTGGAFF.

The gene calls are TRBV2 and TRBJ2-1, with 7 bases that match TRBD1. After removal of 5 bases from V and 13 bases from J, the junction contained 11 bases not matched to a gene. The germline V gene has CDR1 SNHLY and CDR2 FYNNEI. The CDR3 covers 13 residues. In nucleotides, the CDR3 is TGTGCCAGCAGTTACTTAAGACAGGGACCCCAGTTCTTC. Encoded protein: CASSYLRQGPQFF.

In its sample, this clone was seen once. The chain recombines TRBV12-3 or TRBV12-4 with TRBJ1-2; D remains unclear. This CDR3 contains 12 residues. The germline V and J ends were trimmed by 5 bases and 5 bases, with 9 bases remaining between them. The chain's CDR3 is CASSMTIYGYTF. Here the CDR3 DNA reads TGTGCCAGCAGTATGACAATTTATGGCTACACCTTC.

The chain joins TRBV5-1 to TRBJ1-4; 8 bases agree with TRBD1. With V trimmed by 2 bases and J by 8 bases, 8 bases remained unmatched. Germline assignment: CDR1 SGHRS and CDR2 YFSETQ. The CDR3 is 15 residues long. This CDR3 reads CASSFLGQVQEKLFF. CDR3 nucleotides: TGCGCCAGCAGCTTCCTGGGACAGGTCCAGGAAAAACTGTTTTTT.

There are a few counts of this clone. The V call is TRBV3-1 (or the pseudogene TRBV3-2), the J call TRBJ1-3; TRBD1 might be the D (5 bases). The V end lost 6 bases, the J end lost 0 bases, and 18 bases lay between the germline ends. CDR1 LGHDT and CDR2 YNNKEL come from the germline V gene (reference sequence). The CDR3 has 17 residues. The CDR3 nucleotides are TGTGCCAGCAGTTTAAGCCTACAGGTCATCTCTGGAAACACCATATATTTT. It translates to CASSLSLQVISGNTIYF.

This clone was seen only once. CDR3 protein: CASSLSSSGGPSNEQFF. In DNA, the CDR3 is TGTGCCAGCAGCTTATCCTCATCCGGGGGGCCTTCCAATGAGCAGTTCTTC. The J gene is TRBJ2-1, the V gene TRBV7-2, with D maybe TRBD2 (7 bases). This CDR3 contains 17 residues. With 2 bases removed from V and 6 bases from J, the gap between germline ends came to 20 bases. The germline CDR1 and CDR2 sequences are SGHTA and FQGNSA.

The gene calls are TRBV18 and TRBJ2-1, with 11 bases that match TRBD2. V gave up 2 bases and J gave up 4 bases; unmatched junction bases: 4. The CDR3 spans 16 residues. The germline gives CDR1 KGHSH, CDR2 LQKENI. The CDR3 coding sequence is TGTGCCAGCTCACCAGTGGGGACTAGCGGTTACAATGAGCAGTTCTTC. Translating gives CASSPVGTSGYNEQFF.

V is TRBV5-1 and J is TRBJ2-2; maybe TRBD2 (6 bases). The CDR3 totals 18 residues. V lost 0 bases, J lost 7 bases, and 22 bases lay in between. Looked up from germline, CDR1 is SGHRS and CDR2 is YFSETQ. CDR3 sequence: CASSLVRLTSDLGGELFF. The DNA for the CDR3 is TGCGCCAGCAGCTTGGTTCGGCTGACTAGTGATCTAGGCGGGGAGCTGTTTTTT.

The V gene is TRBV7-6, the J gene TRBJ2-1; 10 nucleotides match TRBD2. After removal of 5 bases from V and 4 bases from J, the junction contained 5 bases not matched to a gene. CDR3 length: 15 amino acids. The germline V gene has CDR1 SGHVS and CDR2 FNYEAQ. CDR3 amino acids: CASSGRTSGYNEQFF. The CDR3 DNA is TGTGCCAGCAGCGGTCGGACTAGCGGATACAATGAGCAGTTCTTC. Full variable domain (outside the CDR3, taken from reference TRBV7-6 and TRBJ2-1): GAGVSQSPRYKVTKRGQDVALRCDPISGHVSLYWYRQALGQGPEFLTYFNYEAQQDKSGLPNDRFSAERPEGSISTLTIQRTEQRDSAMYRCASSGRTSGYNEQFFGPGTRLTVL.

The chain carries TRBV28 and TRBJ2-7, with D maybe TRBD1 (6 bases). Germline V lookup: CDR1 MDHEN, CDR2 SYDVKM. The CDR3 contains 15 residues. V lost 6 bases, J lost 7 bases, and 22 bases lay in between. As DNA, the CDR3 is TGTGCCAGCAGGCAATCAGGGGTAACTCTTAGAGAGCAGTACTTC. Translated: CASRQSGVTLREQYF.

As for this clone: Its ends do not fully match the called genes, so a read error is possible. The chain recombines TRBV4-1 with TRBJ1-3, with a possible D match to TRBD1 (6 bases). The CDR3 spans 16 residues. Germline V CDR1 and CDR2: MGHRA, YSYEKL. In nucleotides, the CDR3 is TGCGCCAGCAGCCAAGGACAGGTTATAGCTGGGAACACCATATATTTT. This translates into CASSQGQVIAGNTIYF.

Only one count was recorded for this clone. The chain combines TRBV5-1 with TRBJ1-1, with TRBD1 matching over 7 bases. The J segment lost 5 bases and the V segment lost 1 base, leaving 5 bases of the junction unmatched. Germline V gene data show CDR1 as SGHRS and CDR2 as YFSETQ. This CDR3 is built from 14 residues. The CDR3 nucleotides read TGCGCCAGCAGCTTGAGCAGGGGGGTTACTGAAGCTTTCTTT. Translated: CASSLSRGVTEAFF.

The chain carries TRBV4-2 and TRBJ2-7; 10 positions match TRBD2. The CDR3 is 15 residues long. V was clipped by 0 bases and J by 7 bases; unmatched bases: 6. Germline CDR1 and CDR2: LGHNA and YNFKEQ. This CDR3 reads CASSQEALAGVEQYF. In DNA, the CDR3 is TGTGCCAGCAGCCAAGAAGCGCTAGCGGGAGTTGAGCAGTACTTC.

The CDR3 loop reads CASSQVGGRAWETQYF. The CDR3 bases are TGTGCCAGCAGCCAAGTGGGCGGGAGGGCCTGGGAGACCCAGTACTTC. The chain recombines TRBV3-1 (or the pseudogene TRBV3-2) with TRBJ2-5, with 9 positions matching TRBD2. Germline V gene lookup returns CDR1 LGHDT and CDR2 YNNKEL (reference sequence). V lost 1 base to trimming and J lost 5 bases; unmatched junction nucleotides: 8. This CDR3 comprises 16 residues.

V and J are TRBV3-1 (or the pseudogene TRBV3-2) and TRBJ1-4, with a weak D call TRBD1 (5 bases). From germline, CDR1 is LGHDT and CDR2 YNNKEL (reference sequence). The CDR3 covers 13 residues. Trimming shortened V by 4 bases and J by 7 bases, and 10 bases separated the two germline ends. The CDR3 DNA follows: TGTGCCAGCAGCCCCCTCGGGGGTGAAAAACTGTTTTTT. It is translated as CASSPLGGEKLFF.

The chain carries TRBV5-1 and TRBJ1-2, with 10 bases matching TRBD1. CDR1 and CDR2 (germline): SGHRS, YFSETQ. V trimming: 0 bases; J trimming: 7 bases; junction bases outside the gene matches: 3. The CDR3 length is 14 residues. The CDR3 DNA reads TGCGCCAGCAGCTTGGGACAGGGGGCTTTTGGCTACACCTTC. This translates into CASSLGQGAFGYTF.

Written as DNA, the CDR3 is TGTGCCACCAGTGCGGGTCTGACTAGCGGGGCCGGGGAGCTGTTTTTT. Translating it yields CATSAGLTSGAGELFF. J is TRBJ2-2 and V is TRBV24-1; 11 bases agree with TRBD2. Germline V gives CDR1 KGHDR, CDR2 SFDVKD. The CDR3 is 16 residues long. Trimming took 5 bases from V and 6 from J; bases not matched to a gene: 7.